This TCR beta chain was identified in a study of control samples from healthy donors and cancer patients. CDR1 and CDR2 (germline): MDHEN, SYDVKM. Trimming pared 7 bases from V and 3 bases from J, leaving 13 bases between. The CDR3 is 13 residues long. Produced via immunoSEQ multiplex PCR; TCRdb's table is partial and in-frame only. This repertoire shows roughly 160,000 clones, roughly 94% found once; its top ten account for about 15%. This clone was seen only once. V is TRBV28 and J is TRBJ2-7; D possibly corresponds to TRBD1 (6 bases). The sequence was obtained from a man in his sixties with colorectal cancer. Specimen: PBMCs. The CDR3 sequence is CASKTGLNYEQYF. The CDR3 DNA sequence: TGTGCCAGCAAGACAGGATTAAACTACGAGCAGTACTTC.